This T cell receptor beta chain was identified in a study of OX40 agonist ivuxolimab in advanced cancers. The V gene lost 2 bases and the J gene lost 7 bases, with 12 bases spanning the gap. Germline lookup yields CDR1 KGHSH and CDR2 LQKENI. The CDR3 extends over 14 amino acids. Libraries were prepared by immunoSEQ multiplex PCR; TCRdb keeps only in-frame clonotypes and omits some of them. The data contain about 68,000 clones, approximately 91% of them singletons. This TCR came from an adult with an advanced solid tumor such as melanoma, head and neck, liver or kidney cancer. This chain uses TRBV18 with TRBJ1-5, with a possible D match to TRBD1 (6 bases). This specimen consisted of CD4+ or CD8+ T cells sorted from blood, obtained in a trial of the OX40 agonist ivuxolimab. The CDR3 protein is CASSPTQGLQPQHF. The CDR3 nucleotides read TGTGCCAGCTCACCAACACAGGGTTTACAGCCCCAGCATTTT.